This is a list of T cell receptor beta chains from one sample in a study of CD8+ T cells in alopecia areata. Some clones are missing from TCRdb's copy, which holds only in-frame ones; the method was immunoSEQ multiplex PCR. The table lists more than 90,000 clones, roughly two fifths of them singletons. The sample comprised CD4+ T cells sorted from blood. The receptors originated from a human donor with alopecia areata. The CDR3 runs from the conserved cysteine through the conserved F or W. A D gene is named only where the DNA matches it firmly. Only part of the rows carry a size: once, few, many, or a class if the clone is expanded.

J gene,clone size,D gene,V gene,CDR3 protein,CDR3 DNA
TRBJ1-1,.,.,TRBV7-2,CASSLVEGTEAFF,TGTGCCAGCAGCTTAGTGGAGGGAACTGAAGCTTTCTTT
TRBJ2-3,few,TRBD1,TRBV5-1,CASSPDRAGDTQYF,TGCGCCAGCAGCCCTGACAGGGCCGGAGATACGCAGTATTTT
TRBJ2-3,.,.,TRBV7-2,CASRREVAADTQYF,TGTGCCAGCAGAAGGGAAGTTGCGGCAGATACGCAGTATTTT
TRBJ2-2,.,.,TRBV6-5,CASIPPSGELFF,TGTGCCAGCATCCCCCCCTCCGGGGAGCTGTTTTTT
TRBJ2-5,.,.,TRBV6-6,CASREGARETQYF,TGTGCCAGCAGGGAGGGGGCTCGAGAGACCCAGTACTTC
TRBJ2-3,few,.,TRBV29-1,CSVDMASADTQYF,TGCAGCGTTGATATGGCTAGCGCAGATACGCAGTATTTT
TRBJ2-7,.,TRBD1,TRBV29-1,CSVAETGGLEQYF,TGCAGCGTAGCGGAAACAGGGGGCCTCGAGCAGTACTTC
TRBJ1-1,.,.,TRBV29-1,CSVDQGFHTEAFF,TGCAGCGTTGATCAGGGCTTTCACACTGAAGCTTTCTTT
TRBJ2-7,.,TRBD1,TRBV7-2,CASSSGTGMGYEQYF,TGTGCCAGCAGCTCCGGGACAGGGATGGGCTACGAGCAGTACTTC
TRBJ2-1,few,.,TRBV5-1,CASSLGPGSYNEQFF,TGCGCCAGCAGCTTGGGGCCAGGGTCGTACAATGAGCAGTTCTTC
TRBJ1-2,few,TRBD1,TRBV5-1,CASSWRPGQGEVGYTF,TGCGCCAGCAGTTGGAGACCGGGACAGGGGGAAGTTGGCTACACCTTC
TRBJ1-5,.,.,TRBV19,CASSMSGGGQPQHF,TGTGCCAGTAGTATGAGCGGCGGGGGTCAGCCCCAGCATTTT
TRBJ2-7,.,.,TRBV7-9,CASSLERAAYEQYF,TGTGCCAGCAGCTTAGAACGGGCCGCGTACGAGCAGTACTTC
TRBJ2-1,once,TRBD2,TRBV30,CAWTSGMHNEQFF,TGTGCCTGGACTAGCGGGATGCACAATGAGCAGTTCTTC
TRBJ2-5,.,.,TRBV29-1,CSVERGETQYF,TGCAGCGTTGAACGAGGGGAGACCCAGTACTTC
TRBJ2-1,.,TRBD2,TRBV29-1,CSVSRTSGSNEQFF,TGCAGCGTTTCCAGGACTAGCGGGAGTAATGAGCAGTTCTTC
TRBJ1-2,.,.,TRBV7-8,CASSIFGTQGNGYTF,TGTGCCAGCAGCATATTTGGGACACAGGGAAATGGCTACACCTTC
TRBJ2-7,few,TRBD1,TRBV29-1,CSVRQGAYEQYF,TGCAGCGTCCGACAGGGGGCCTACGAGCAGTACTTC
TRBJ2-7,.,TRBD1,TRBV28,CASSPGQGPVYEQYF,TGTGCCAGCAGTCCCGGACAGGGTCCAGTCTACGAGCAGTACTTC
TRBJ2-7,few,TRBD2,TRBV29-1,CSVQLAGREQYF,TGCAGCGTGCAACTAGCGGGACGCGAGCAGTACTTC
TRBJ2-7,.,.,TRBV5-6,CASLRTDGTYEQYF,TGTGCCAGCCTCCGAACGGACGGGACCTACGAGCAGTACTTC
TRBJ2-7,.,TRBD1,TRBV4-1,CASSLTGTGSYEQYF,TGCGCCAGCAGCCTGACCGGGACAGGCTCCTACGAGCAGTACTTC
TRBJ1-2,.,.,TRBV20-1,CSVEGTSYTF,TGCAGTGTAGAGGGTACTAGCTACACCTTC
TRBJ2-2,.,.,TRBV29-1,CSVVVLRQVNTGELFF,TGCAGCGTTGTCGTCTTACGGCAGGTGAACACCGGGGAGCTGTTTTTT
TRBJ1-1,.,.,TRBV5-1,CASSLANQAFF,TGCGCCAGCAGCTTGGCCAACCAAGCTTTCTTT
TRBJ1-6,.,.,TRBV7-2,CASSFTGSSYNSPLHF,TGTGCCAGCAGCTTCACAGGGAGCTCCTATAATTCACCCCTCCACTTT
TRBJ1-2,.,.,TRBV2,CASGRTGAGYTF,TGTGCCAGCGGAAGGACTGGGGCAGGCTACACCTTC